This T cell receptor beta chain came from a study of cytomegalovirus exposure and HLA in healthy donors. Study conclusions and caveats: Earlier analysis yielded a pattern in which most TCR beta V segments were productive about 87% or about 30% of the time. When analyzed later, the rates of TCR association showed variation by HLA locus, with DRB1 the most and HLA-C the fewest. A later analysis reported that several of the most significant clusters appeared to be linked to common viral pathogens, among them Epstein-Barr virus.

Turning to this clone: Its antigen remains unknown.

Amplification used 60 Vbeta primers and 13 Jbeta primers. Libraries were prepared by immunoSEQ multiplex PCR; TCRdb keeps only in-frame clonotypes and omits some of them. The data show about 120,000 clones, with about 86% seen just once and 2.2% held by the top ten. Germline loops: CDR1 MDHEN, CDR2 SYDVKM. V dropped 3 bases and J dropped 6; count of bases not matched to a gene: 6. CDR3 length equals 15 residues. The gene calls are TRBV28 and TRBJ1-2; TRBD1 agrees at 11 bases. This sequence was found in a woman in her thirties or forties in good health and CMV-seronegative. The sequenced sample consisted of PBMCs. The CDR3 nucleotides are TGTGCCAGCAGTTTGAGGACAGGGGGCGTAGATGGCTACACCTTC. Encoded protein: CASSLRTGGVDGYTF.